A selection of T cell receptor beta chains follows, all from one sample in a study of identical twins. TCRdb re-called the 5' RACE reads through MiXCR, storing one row per CDR3 protein. The data show approximately 350,000 distinct CDR3 sequences, roughly 12% seen once. This same sample was also taken into another study, of yellow fever vaccine responses in identical twins.

Sequenced material: CD8+ T cells sorted from blood. The receptor source for this set is a woman in her late teens or twenties in good health. Both conserved end residues are part of each CDR3. D genes are given only for firm matches. A clone size is listed for some rows: how often the clone was seen (once, few, many), or a class if it is expanded.

>TRBJ2-3|TRBV2|few|TRBD1
TGTGCCAGCCTCGAGAAGAGGGGGCCCGCAGATACGCAGTATTTT
CASLEKRGPADTQYF
>TRBJ2-7|TRBV6-1|few|TRBD1
TGTGCCAGCAGACCTCAGGGGGAAGTCTACGAGCAGTACTTC
CASRPQGEVYEQYF
>TRBJ1-5|TRBV4-2|.|.
TGTGCCAGCAGCCAAGAAAGGGTCAGTAATCAGCCCCAGCATTTT
CASSQERVSNQPQHF
>TRBJ2-1|TRBV20-1|once|.
TGCAGTGCTAGAGATGGGGCCGGGGACCATGAGCTGTTCTTC
CSARDGAGDHELFF
>TRBJ2-5|TRBV7-3|.|.
TGTGCCAGCAGCTTACCCCCCGGGACCCCAGGGAACCAAGAGACCCAGTACTTC
CASSLPPGTPGNQETQYF
>TRBJ2-3|TRBV7-6|few|.
TGTGCCAGCAGCCGGAGGGCCGCAGATACGCAGTATTTT
CASSRRAADTQYF
>TRBJ2-7|TRBV27|many|TRBD1
TGTGCCAGCAGCCCCGGGACAGGGGGCTACGAGCAGTACTTC
CASSPGTGGYEQYF
>TRBJ2-1|TRBV6-4|few|TRBD2
TGTGCCAGCAGTGACCGAACTATCCTACTAGCGGGAGGGTTAGTCAATGAGCAGTTCTTC
CASSDRTILLAGGLVNEQFF
>TRBJ2-1|TRBV24-1|.|TRBD1
TGTGCCGTAGGTGGAGACAGGGACAAGAATGAGCAGTTCTTC
CAVGGDRDKNEQFF
>TRBJ2-7|TRBV6-1|.|TRBD1
TGTGCCAGCAGTGAGACAGGGATCTACGAGCAGTACTTC
CASSETGIYEQYF
>TRBJ1-2|TRBV7-8|few|.
TGTGCCAGCAGCTTAAGGCCTCTGGGGTCCGGCTACACCTTC
CASSLRPLGSGYTF
>TRBJ2-7|TRBV28|once|.
TGTGCCAGCAGTTTCGGCCCTTCTAGGAGCTCCGGCTCCTACGAGCAGTACTTC
CASSFGPSRSSGSYEQYF
>TRBJ2-1|TRBV5-4|.|.
TGTGCCAGCAGCTTGCGGGAACCGAGCTCCTACAATGAGCAGTTCTTC
CASSLREPSSYNEQFF
>TRBJ2-2|TRBV20-1|.|TRBD2
TGCAGTGCAATTAGCGGGAGGGGGACCGGGGAGCTGTTTTTT
CSAISGRGTGELFF
>TRBJ2-3|TRBV11-2|.|TRBD2
TGTGCCAGCAGCTTAGACCCTCTAGAAGCGGGGGGGACCACAGATACGCAGTATTTT
CASSLDPLEAGGTTDTQYF
>TRBJ2-7|TRBV20-1|.|.
TGCAGTGCTAGAGATCTCCATGGACAGAGAGCCTACGAGCAGTACTTC
CSARDLHGQRAYEQYF
>TRBJ2-3|TRBV7-9|.|.
TGTGCCAGCAGCACACTAGACTCAGATACGCAGTATTTT
CASSTLDSDTQYF
>TRBJ1-2|TRBV9|few|.
TGTGCCAGCAGCGCAAGGGAAGGCTACACCTTC
CASSAREGYTF
>TRBJ1-2|TRBV5-6|few|.
TGTGCCAGCATCGCCCGGTTTTCCGACTATGGCTACACCTTC
CASIARFSDYGYTF
>TRBJ2-3|TRBV27|.|TRBD2
TGTGCCAGCAGGATAATAGCGGGGGGGCGCACAGATACGCAGTATTTT
CASRIIAGGRTDTQYF
>TRBJ2-1|TRBV27|medium-sized|TRBD2
TGTGCCAGCAGTTTGGGGAGCGGGGGGGCGGGGTATGAGCAGTTCTTC
CASSLGSGGAGYEQFF
>TRBJ1-4|TRBV5-1|few|TRBD1
TGCGCCAGCAGCTTGGGACAGGGGTATGCAACTAATGAAAAACTGTTTTTT
CASSLGQGYATNEKLFF
>TRBJ2-7|TRBV2|few|TRBD1
TGTGCCAGCAGTGACCAGGGACAGGGGATAAAACCTTACGAGCAGTACTTC
CASSDQGQGIKPYEQYF
>TRBJ2-1|TRBV13|few|.
TGTGCCAGCGCGGGGCAAGCGGGTGAGCAGTTCTTC
CASAGQAGEQFF